The subject of this entry is one T cell receptor beta chain. Its antigen is not identified. The sorted Tregs were CD4+CD25+CD127-/low cells. Findings and limits, study-wide: Whole repertoires were not studied in the larger cohort, only one V-J beta rearrangement. Greatest tumor Treg TCR overlap was with tumor naive CD4+ cells.

Constant-region reverse primers amplified full-length variable regions, followed by semi-nested Nested Universal Primer A PCR. TCRdb independently ran MiXCR on the 5' RACE reads; one entry per CDR3 protein. The sample lists approximately 12,000 distinct CDR3 sequences; around 54% were seen once. V lost 4 bases to trimming and J lost 4 bases; unmatched junction nucleotides: 9. The CDR3 spans 16 residues. The germline V gene encodes CDR1 SGDLS and CDR2 YYNGEE. The rearrangement joins TRBV9 to TRBJ2-5; TRBD1 aligns across 11 bases. Source material: tumor-infiltrating Tregs sorted from the breast tumor. The clonotype originates from a female donor with breast cancer. CDR3 coding DNA: TGTGCCAGCAGCTTACGGACAGGGGGCGCAGGAGAGACCCAGTACTTC. This encodes CASSLRTGGAGETQYF. The full variable domain, completed using reference TRBV9 and TRBJ2-5, is DSGVTQTPKHLITATGQRVTLRCSPRSGDLSVYWYQQSLDQGLQFLIQYYNGEERAKGNILERFSAQQFPDLHSELNLSSLELGDSALYFCASSLRTGGAGETQYFGPGTRLLVL.